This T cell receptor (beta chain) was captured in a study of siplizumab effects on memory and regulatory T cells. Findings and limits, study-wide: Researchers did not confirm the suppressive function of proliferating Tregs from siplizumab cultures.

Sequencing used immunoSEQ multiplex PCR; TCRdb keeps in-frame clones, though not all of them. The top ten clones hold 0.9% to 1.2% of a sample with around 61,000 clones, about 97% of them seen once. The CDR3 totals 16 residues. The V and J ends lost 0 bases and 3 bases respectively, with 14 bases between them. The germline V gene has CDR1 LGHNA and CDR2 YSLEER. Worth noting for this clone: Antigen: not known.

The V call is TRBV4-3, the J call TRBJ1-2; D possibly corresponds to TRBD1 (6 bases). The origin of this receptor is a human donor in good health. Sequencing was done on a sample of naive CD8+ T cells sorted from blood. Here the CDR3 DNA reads TGCGCCAGCAGCCAAGAAAGGGGGGCCCGGTACTATGGCTACACCTTC. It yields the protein CASSQERGARYYGYTF.